These 5 T cell receptor beta chains originate from one sample sequenced in a study of blood T cells in healthy people across ages. The second PCR ran 7 to 11 cycles with a sample-barcoded 5' primer and J-beta primers. TCRdb fed the 5' RACE reads into MiXCR, producing one record per CDR3 protein. The sample shows 450,000 to 650,000 distinct CDR3 sequences, around 24% of them seen only once. Another study also made use of these data, one on T cells of mothers and their children.

The sequenced sample was blood. All receptors derive from a boy aged 5-17 years in good health.

This clonotype was detected a few times. The chain couples TRBV9 to TRBJ1-1, with a tentative D call TRBD1 (6 bases). V shed 0 bases and J shed 7 bases, with 10 bases lying between them. Per the germline V gene, CDR1 is SGDLS and CDR2 is YYNGEE. This CDR3 region has 13 residues. DNA for the CDR3: TGTGCCAGCAGCGTAGAGGGGGTTGGTGAAGCTTTCTTT. Protein product: CASSVEGVGEAFF.

This chain links TRBV4-1 with TRBJ1-2; 12 nucleotides agree with TRBD1. This CDR3 has 15 amino acids. Germline CDR1 reads MGHRA; CDR2 reads YSYEKL. The trim removed 4 bases at V and 5 bases at J, leaving 5 bases unmatched. The CDR3 DNA reads as TGCGCCAGCAGCCTCGGGACAGGGGGCGCGTATGGCTACACCTTC. It yields the protein CASSLGTGGAYGYTF.

The chain is built from TRBV9 and TRBJ2-7, with D tentatively TRBD1 or TRBD2 (6 bases each). Germline CDR1 and CDR2: SGDLS and YYNGEE. V lost 3 bases, J lost 2 bases, and 12 bases lay in between. The CDR3 totals 14 residues. The CDR3 DNA is TGTGCCAGCAGCGAAGGAGGGGGAACCTACGAGCAGTACTTC. It encodes CASSEGGGTYEQYF.

The V call is TRBV4-1, the J call TRBJ1-2, with 7 bases lining up with TRBD1. CDR3 length: 13 amino acids. Per germline, CDR1 MGHRA and CDR2 YSYEKL. With V trimmed by 2 bases and J by 7 bases, 4 bases remained unmatched. CDR3 sequence: CASSQIEGAGYTF. The CDR3, as DNA: TGCGCCAGCAGCCAAATCGAGGGGGCTGGCTACACCTTC.

The genes are TRBV9 and TRBJ2-5; TRBD1 agrees at 8 bases. The J call may be mistaken, given a closer DNA end match to TRBJ2-1. The germline V gene has CDR1 SGDLS and CDR2 YYNGEE. This CDR3 has 15 residues. The CDR3 here is CASSVGQESRGEQFF. DNA of the CDR3: TGTGCCAGCAGCGTGGGACAGGAGTCAAGAGGTGAGCAGTTCTTC.